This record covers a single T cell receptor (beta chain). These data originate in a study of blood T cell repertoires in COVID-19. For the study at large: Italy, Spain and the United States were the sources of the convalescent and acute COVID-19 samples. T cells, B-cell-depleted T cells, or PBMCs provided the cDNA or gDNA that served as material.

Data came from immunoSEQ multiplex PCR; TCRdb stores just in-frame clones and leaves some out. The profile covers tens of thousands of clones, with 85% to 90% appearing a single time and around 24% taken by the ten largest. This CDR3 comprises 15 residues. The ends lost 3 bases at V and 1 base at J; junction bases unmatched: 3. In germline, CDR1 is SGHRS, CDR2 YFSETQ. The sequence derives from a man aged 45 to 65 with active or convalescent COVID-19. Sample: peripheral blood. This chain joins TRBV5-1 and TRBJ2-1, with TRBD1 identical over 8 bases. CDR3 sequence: CASSSWTGSYNEQFF. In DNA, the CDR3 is TGCGCCAGCAGCTCATGGACAGGGTCCTACAATGAGCAGTTCTTC.